This T cell receptor beta chain came from a study of blood T cell repertoires in COVID-19. Study-level information: Acute and convalescent COVID-19 specimens originated in the United States, Italy and Spain.

It was during active infection that Seattle patients were enrolled and then longitudinally followed. V was shortened by 3 bases and J by 5 bases, with 12 bases between the two germline ends. CDR1 is SGHRS, CDR2 YFSETQ, per germline. There are 14 residues in the CDR3. Authors' data handling: Scientists estimated how many nucleated cells there were by amplifying reference gene primers. Repertoires were generated with immunoSEQ multiplex PCR, while TCRdb's copy carries only in-frame clones and drops some. That table gives V, J and clone size, and the DNA gave D and trimming. This repertoire shows about 130,000 clones, around nine tenths found once; its top ten account for 4% to 5%.

The TCR comes from a man in his sixties with COVID-19, enrolled during active disease. The sample taken for sequencing was peripheral blood. The V and J genes are TRBV5-1 and TRBJ2-1; D possibly corresponds to TRBD1 (6 bases). CDR3 DNA: TGCGCCAGCAGCTACCGTACAGGGAACAATGAGCAGTTCTTC. Translated, it gives CASSYRTGNNEQFF.